Below, 29 T cell receptor beta chains from the same sample are listed, as sequenced in a study of T cell clones after liver transplantation. The protocol was immunoSEQ multiplex PCR, while the TCRdb copy is restricted to in-frame clones and leaves out a portion. The data show about 72,000 clones, 90% seen once. The input for sequencing was CD4+ T cells from blood, taken before liver transplant. The receptors originated from a human donor who received a liver transplant.

In its sample, this clone was seen a few times. The V and J genes are TRBV28 and TRBJ1-5; D is unresolved. V dropped 2 bases and J dropped 7 bases, with 9 bases sitting between them. Germline CDR1 and CDR2: MDHEN and SYDVKM. This CDR3 comprises 13 residues. The CDR3 sequence is CASSLDRLQPQHF. CDR3 nucleotides: TGTGCCAGCAGTTTAGATAGGTTACAGCCCCAGCATTTT.

V and J are TRBV5-1 and TRBJ2-2; 9 nucleotides line up with TRBD1. The trim removed 2 bases at V and 6 bases at J, leaving 5 bases unmatched. The germline gives CDR1 SGHRS, CDR2 YFSETQ. CDR3 length: 15 amino acids. The CDR3 protein is CASSLQGASAGELFF. CDR3 nucleotide sequence: TGCGCCAGCAGCTTACAGGGGGCGTCGGCCGGGGAGCTGTTTTTT.

This rearrangement joins TRBV6-5 to TRBJ2-2, with TRBD1 matching over 7 bases. Germline CDR1 and CDR2: MNHEY and SVGAGI. J gave up 5 bases and V 8 bases, and 11 bases lay outside the gene matches. CDR3 length equals 15 residues. This chain's CDR3 is CASEVRQGLTGELFF. CDR3 sequence (DNA): TGTGCCAGCGAAGTTAGACAGGGTTTGACCGGGGAGCTGTTTTTT.

The chain's CDR3 is CASSFVRGGQETQYF. The CDR3 DNA sequence: TGTGCCAGCAGCTTCGTCCGCGGGGGCCAAGAGACCCAGTACTTC. The chain links TRBV7-9 to TRBJ2-5, with 7 bases matching TRBD2. This CDR3 comprises 15 residues. CDR1 is SEHNR, CDR2 FQNEAQ, per germline (reference sequence). V shed 3 bases and J 1 base; nucleotides not matched to a gene: 5.

The chain is built from TRBV6-1 and TRBJ1-2; D ambiguous. The CDR3 is made up of 13 amino acids. With 1 base removed from V and 1 base from J, the gap between germline ends came to 4 bases. Germline values: CDR1 MNHNS, CDR2 SASEGT. CDR3 residues: CASSEEGNYGYTF. The CDR3 DNA follows: TGTGCCAGCAGTGAAGAAGGTAACTATGGCTACACCTTC.

The chain recombines TRBV2 with TRBJ1-2; 7 nucleotides align to TRBD1. The length of the CDR3 is 16 residues. J gave up 1 base and V 6 bases, and 11 bases lay outside the gene matches. Per the germline V gene, CDR1 is SNHLY and CDR2 is FYNNEI. CDR3 residues: CASRFGTDLLNYGYTF. The CDR3 DNA follows: TGTGCCAGCAGGTTCGGGACAGATCTTCTTAACTATGGCTACACCTTC.

The chain uses TRBV6-4 and TRBJ2-3, with 8 bases lining up with TRBD2. This CDR3 has 15 residues. CDR1 is MRHNA and CDR2 is SNTAGT in the germline V gene. With V trimmed by 10 bases and J by 1 base, 10 bases remained unmatched. The CDR3 sequence is CATQREWRGTDTQYF. The CDR3 region has the DNA TGTGCCACCCAGCGGGAGTGGAGAGGCACAGATACGCAGTATTTT.

The V gene is TRBV19, the J gene TRBJ2-5; 9 bases are a match to TRBD1. V lost 6 bases and J lost 4; bases outside the gene matches: 9. Looked up from germline, CDR1 is LNHDA and CDR2 is SQIVND (reference sequence). The CDR3 is 15 amino acids. CDR3 sequence reads: CASRTVQGAGETQYF. CDR3 nucleotides: TGTGCCAGTAGGACGGTACAGGGGGCAGGAGAGACCCAGTACTTC.

The J gene is TRBJ2-1, the V gene TRBV7-3; D is possibly TRBD2 (5 bases). The CDR3 runs 13 residues. Trimming removed 5 bases from V and 5 bases from J, with 10 bases in between. CDR1 and CDR2 (germline): SGHTA, FQGTGA. CDR3 DNA sequence: TGTGCCAGCAGCAGCGGAAGCGACAATGAGCAGTTCTTC. Protein: CASSSGSDNEQFF.

The chain carries TRBV6-6 and TRBJ1-1; 7 bases are shared with TRBD1. This CDR3 has 14 amino acids. Losses at the gene ends were 0 bases for V and 3 bases for J; bases not matched to a gene: 1. Germline CDR1 reads MNHNY; CDR2 reads SVGAGI (reference sequence). The CDR3, as DNA: TGTGCCAGCAGTTACTCGACAGGGTACACTGAAGCTTTCTTT. Translated, it gives CASSYSTGYTEAFF.

The V call is TRBV11-2, the J call TRBJ1-4, with D tentatively TRBD1 (5 bases). The V and J ends lost 5 bases and 7 bases respectively, with 17 bases between them. This CDR3 is 15 amino acids long. Per germline, CDR1 SGHAT and CDR2 FQNNGV. The CDR3 reads CASSPSGVRGEKLFF. As DNA, the CDR3 is TGTGCCAGCAGCCCGTCGGGGGTCCGGGGTGAAAAACTGTTTTTT.

This sequence joins TRBV18 and TRBJ1-1; 7 positions match TRBD1. V gave up 2 bases and J gave up 6 bases; unmatched junction bases: 18. The CDR3 has 18 amino acids. Per the germline V gene, CDR1 is KGHSH and CDR2 is LQKENI. CDR3 protein: CASSPVRQGAIALSEAFF. Here the CDR3 DNA reads TGTGCCAGCTCACCAGTTAGACAGGGCGCAATCGCTTTGTCTGAAGCTTTCTTT.

V gene TRBV7-2 combines with J gene TRBJ2-3; either TRBD1 or TRBD2 may fit D (5 bases each). This CDR3 is built from 13 residues. V was cut by 4 bases and J by 7 bases, with 12 bases left in between. The V gene's germline CDR1 is SGHTA and CDR2 FQGNSA. CDR3 in amino acids: CASSSPPGHTQYF. In nucleotides, the CDR3 is TGTGCCAGCAGCTCCCCACCGGGGCATACGCAGTATTTT.

The gene calls are TRBV11-2 and TRBJ2-1; 10 positions match TRBD2. There are 19 residues in the CDR3. Germline V CDR1 and CDR2: SGHAT, FQNNGV. With V trimmed by 0 bases and J by 9 bases, 17 bases remained unmatched. In nucleotides, the CDR3 is TGTGCCAGCAGCTTAGACGGGACAAGGACTAGCGGAGTGTCGGGTGAGCAGTTCTTC. Protein: CASSLDGTRTSGVSGEQFF.

V gene TRBV7-2 combines with J gene TRBJ1-5, with TRBD1 as a possible D gene (5 bases). This CDR3 comprises 13 residues. Germline loops: CDR1 SGHTA, CDR2 FQGNSA. Trimming pared 1 base from V and 4 bases from J, leaving 5 bases between. CDR3 in DNA: TGTGCCAGCAGCTTAGGACAGAATCAGCCCCAGCATTTT. Protein sequence: CASSLGQNQPQHF. The full variable domain, its missing parts supplied by reference TRBV7-2 and TRBJ1-5, is GAGVSQSPSNKVTEKGKDVELRCDPISGHTALYWYRQSLGQGLEFLIYFQGNSAPDKSGLPSDRFSAERTGGSVSTLTIQRTQQEDSAVYLCASSLGQNQPQHFGDGTRLSIL.

The chain employs TRBV6-1 and TRBJ2-2, with 7 bases fitting TRBD2. The CDR3 runs to 17 residues. Germline V gives CDR1 MNHNS, CDR2 SASEGT. V was pared by 4 bases and J by 4 bases, with 12 bases of the junction left unmatched. CDR3 in DNA: TGTGCCAGCAGTGTACGTCCAGGACTAGTTGGCACCGGGGAGCTGTTTTTT. Translating gives CASSVRPGLVGTGELFF.

The chain combines TRBV11-3 with TRBJ2-3; a possible D gene is TRBD2 (6 bases). The V and J ends lost 5 bases and 8 bases respectively, with 17 bases between them. The CDR3 has 14 amino acids. CDR1 and CDR2 (germline): SGHNT, YENEEA. The CDR3 loop reads CASSQTRNFGTQYF. The CDR3 DNA reads as TGTGCCAGCAGCCAGACTAGAAACTTTGGTACGCAGTATTTT.

This clone was counted a few times. The CDR3 bases are TGCGCCAGCAGCAAGGCGGGGGGCGGGTATGAAAAACTGTTTTTT. Encoded protein: CASSKAGGGYEKLFF. The rearrangement joins TRBV5-1 to TRBJ1-4, with D tentatively TRBD1 (6 bases). This CDR3 is built from 15 residues. Germline V lookup: CDR1 SGHRS, CDR2 YFSETQ. V gave up 4 bases and J gave up 6 bases, with 16 bases separating them. The whole variable domain, filled in from reference TRBV5-1 and TRBJ1-4, reads KAGVTQTPRYLIKTRGQQVTLSCSPISGHRSVSWYQQTPGQGLQFLFEYFSETQRNKGNFPGRFSGRQFSNSRSEMNVSTLELGDSALYLCASSKAGGGYEKLFFGSGTQLSVL.

This clone was recorded only once. The chain joins TRBV9 to TRBJ2-1; D unclear. The CDR3 sequence is 14 residues long. Germline assignment: CDR1 SGDLS and CDR2 YYNGEE. Trimming cost V 0 bases and J 5 bases, with 9 bases left between them. The CDR3 region has the DNA TGTGCCAGCAGCGTAGAACCGGACCACAATGAGCAGTTCTTC. It specifies CASSVEPDHNEQFF.

The chain carries TRBV2 and TRBJ2-6; D remains unclear. Trimming shortened V by 3 bases and J by 2 bases, and 8 bases separated the two germline ends. The CDR3 runs 15 residues. The germline V gene has CDR1 SNHLY and CDR2 FYNNEI. The DNA for the CDR3 is TGTGCCAGCAGTGACCAGATCGCTGGGGCCAACGTCCTGACTTTC. Translating it yields CASSDQIAGANVLTF.

V gene TRBV7-3 combines with J gene TRBJ2-1; weak D call: TRBD2 (5 bases). The CDR3 totals 13 residues. Per the germline V gene, CDR1 is SGHTA and CDR2 is FQGTGA. Trimming stripped 0 bases from V and 11 bases from J, with 11 bases between. Written as DNA, the CDR3 is TGTGCCAGCAGCTTAACGGGAGTAGCTCAGCAGTTCTTC. It specifies CASSLTGVAQQFF.

The chain joins TRBV6-5 to TRBJ2-2; D ambiguous. Germline CDR1 MNHEY, CDR2 SVGAGI. Trimming stripped 2 bases from V and 2 bases from J, with 9 bases between. There are 15 residues in the CDR3. CDR3 protein: CASSYGGPNTGELFF. DNA of the CDR3: TGTGCCAGCAGTTACGGCGGACCCAACACCGGGGAGCTGTTTTTT.

The chain is built from TRBV2 and TRBJ2-3; perhaps TRBD2 as D (6 bases). Germline-derived CDR1 and CDR2 are SNHLY and FYNNEI. Trimming removed 6 bases from V and 6 bases from J, with 22 bases in between. The CDR3 sequence is 16 residues long. In DNA form, the CDR3 reads TGTGCCAGCAGCCCCATCGGGACTTTAAAGGGGGATACGCAGTATTTT. This sequence encodes CASSPIGTLKGDTQYF.

This clone has more than one count but fewer than ten. The chain recombines TRBV2 with TRBJ1-5; TRBD1 matches 9 bases. The germline gives CDR1 SNHLY, CDR2 FYNNEI. The ends lost 7 bases at V and 4 bases at J; junction bases unmatched: 8. This CDR3 has 15 residues. The CDR3 DNA follows: TGTGCCAGCAAGATACGGACAGGGGAGAATCAGCCCCAGCATTTT. It specifies CASKIRTGENQPQHF.

The chain is built from TRBV7-2 and TRBJ1-5, with D maybe TRBD1 (5 bases). V dropped 5 bases and J dropped 13 bases, with 15 bases sitting between them. Germline V gene sequence: CDR1 SGHTA, CDR2 FQGNSA. CDR3 length equals 12 residues. CDR3 residues: CASSPSDRPQHF. The CDR3 nucleotides are TGTGCCAGCAGCCCGAGCGACAGACCACAGCATTTT.

V usage is TRBV5-1 and J usage is TRBJ1-1; no reliable D call. V lost 5 bases and J 1 base, leaving 12 bases between the germline ends. Germline V gene data show CDR1 as SGHRS and CDR2 as YFSETQ. The CDR3 length is 14 residues. The CDR3 reads CASRRVNRNTEAFF. CDR3 bases: TGCGCCAGCAGACGGGTTAATAGGAACACTGAAGCTTTCTTT.

Concerning this clone: Within the sample, other DNA sequences also encode this same CDR3. This chain uses TRBV5-4 with TRBJ2-1; 9 bases are shared with TRBD2. V lost 4 bases and J lost 8; bases outside the gene matches: 10. CDR1 SGHNT and CDR2 YYREEE come from the germline V gene (reference sequence). This CDR3 has 15 amino acids. The chain's CDR3 is CASSPTAGGRDEQFF. In DNA, the CDR3 is TGTGCCAGCAGCCCCACCGCGGGGGGGAGGGATGAGCAGTTCTTC.

The rearrangement uses TRBV4-1 and TRBJ2-1, with D possibly being TRBD1 (5 bases). The V end lost 4 bases, the J end lost 8 bases, and 9 bases lay between the germline ends. This CDR3 region has 12 residues. CDR1 and CDR2 from the germline V gene are MGHRA and YSYEKL. The CDR3 nucleotides read TGCGCCAGCAGCCTTCAGGGCTATGAGCAGTTCTTC. It codes for CASSLQGYEQFF.

V gene TRBV7-8 combines with J gene TRBJ2-7; TRBD2 agrees at 8 bases. The junction had 11 bases not matched to a gene; V was cut back by 0 bases and J by 1 base. The CDR3 loop spans 18 amino acids. CDR1 and CDR2 (germline): SGHVS, FQNEAQ. The CDR3 loop is CASSLAFRLAGSSYEQYF. The DNA for the CDR3 is TGTGCCAGCAGCTTAGCATTCCGTCTAGCGGGCTCTTCCTACGAGCAGTACTTC. The complete variable domain, with remaining parts taken from reference TRBV7-8 and TRBJ2-7, reads GAGVSQSPRYKVAKRGQDVALRCDPISGHVSLFWYQQALGQGPEFLTYFQNEAQLDKSGLPSDRFFAERPEGSVSTLKIQRTQQEDSAVYLCASSLAFRLAGSSYEQYFGPGTRLTVT.